This entry describes one TCR beta chain. Its specificity is unknown. The PCR had 60 Vbeta and 13 Jbeta primers. Using immunoSEQ multiplex PCR, the repertoire was profiled, and TCRdb retains in-frame clones only, with some absent. In the table there are around 190,000 clones, over 75% of which are singletons. V lost 3 bases, J lost 3 bases, and 3 bases stayed unmatched. The CDR3 sequence is 17 residues long. CDR1 and CDR2 from the germline V gene are MGHRA and YSYEKL. This entry comes from a study of cytomegalovirus exposure and HLA in healthy donors. About the study: Early released data had 80 million or so unique TCRs, all coming from HLA-typed donors. General study results and limits: Exclusion applied to some V segments, including TRBV6-2 and TRBV6-3, as they were indistinguishable. Later genetic work tied a missense DCLRE1C variant to beta-chain V and J trimming. Donors were assumed by presence/absence analyses to have roughly uniform sequencing depth.

The V gene is TRBV4-1, the J gene TRBJ2-2, with TRBD2 matching over 14 bases. The receptor was isolated from a woman in her thirties in good health and CMV-seronegative. Sequenced input: PBMCs. The CDR3 region has the DNA TGCGCCAGCAGCCAGGGACTAGCGGGAGTCTACACCGGGGAGCTGTTTTTT. As protein: CASSQGLAGVYTGELFF.